Sequencing of this TCR beta chain was carried out in a study of T-cell reconstitution after alpha-beta-depleted transplantation in children. Unique molecular identifiers were used to barcode this TCRbeta library. In TCRdb, the PCR reads were re-called with MiXCR into one record per CDR3 protein. This table has almost 250,000 distinct CDR3 sequences, more than 20% appearing once. As for this clonotype: Its antigen is undetermined.

The study's findings and limits: The authors attributed T-cell counts and diversity one year after transplant mostly to newly produced T cells.

Sequenced here: PBMCs, sampled before TCRalphabeta/CD19-depleted stem cell transplant. This receptor was taken from a girl aged 2 to 9 with Fanconi anemia, due to receive a stem cell transplant.

CDR3 amino acids: CSARMSLAGDINTGELFF. The CDR3 DNA reads TGCAGTGCTAGAATGAGTCTAGCGGGAGACATCAACACCGGGGAGCTGTTTTTT. The chain has TRBV20-1 and TRBJ2-2; 10 bases align to TRBD2. In germline, CDR1 is DFQATT, CDR2 SNEGSKA (reference sequence). The CDR3 is 18 residues long. V lost 2 bases and J lost 2; bases outside the gene matches: 11.